This passage covers 26 T cell receptor beta chains from one sample sequenced in a study of blood T cell repertoires in COVID-19. TCRdb's copy holds only in-frame clones and misses some; the assay was immunoSEQ multiplex PCR. The profile covers some 13,000 clones, with 86% appearing a single time and 45% to 60% taken by the ten largest. Sequenced sample: peripheral blood. These receptors all come from an elderly man with acute or convalescent COVID-19.

The rearrangement joins TRBV15 to TRBJ2-5, with D maybe TRBD1 (5 bases). V shed 4 bases and J shed 4 bases, with 10 bases lying between them. Per the germline V gene, CDR1 is LNHNV and CDR2 is YYDKDF (reference sequence). CDR3 length equals 13 residues. As DNA, the CDR3 is TGTGCCACCAGCACGCAGGGCGGAGAGACCCAGTACTTC. This translates into CATSTQGGETQYF.

This clone appeared a single time. This rearrangement joins TRBV6-2 or TRBV6-3 to TRBJ2-1, with 8 bases matching TRBD1. The CDR3 covers 16 residues. The germline CDR1 and CDR2 sequences are MNHEY and SVGEGT. V lost 4 bases, J lost 3 bases, and 8 bases stayed unmatched. This CDR3 reads CASSSWTGLVYNEQFF. CDR3 coding DNA: TGTGCCAGCAGTTCCTGGACAGGGTTGGTCTACAATGAGCAGTTCTTC.

The CDR3 reads CASRGQAVSYEQYF. Written as DNA, the CDR3 is TGTGCCAGCAGAGGACAGGCGGTCTCCTACGAGCAGTACTTC. The rearrangement uses TRBV6-5 and TRBJ2-7; 7 bases are shared with TRBD1. There are 14 residues in the CDR3. J was trimmed by 0 bases and V by 6 bases; bases with no gene match: 5. The germline V gene has CDR1 MNHEY and CDR2 SVGAGI.

This chain uses TRBV5-1 with TRBJ1-2; TRBD1 agrees at 9 bases. V shed 2 bases and J 6 bases; nucleotides not matched to a gene: 8. Looked up from germline, CDR1 is SGHRS and CDR2 is YFSETQ. This CDR3 is built from 15 residues. The CDR3 DNA reads as TGCGCCAGCAGCTTCTCCAACAGGGGGCAAAATGGCTACACCTTC. Translated, it gives CASSFSNRGQNGYTF.

The chain employs TRBV6-5 and TRBJ2-7; tentatively, D is TRBD1 (7 bases). Trimming removed 7 bases from V and 6 bases from J, with 16 bases in between. CDR1 and CDR2 (germline): MNHEY, SVGAGI. This CDR3 comprises 13 residues. In DNA form, the CDR3 reads TGTGCCAGCATGCTCCAGGGGGGCGGCGAGCAGTACTTC. It encodes CASMLQGGGEQYF.

The rearrangement joins TRBV6-5 to TRBJ2-6; 8 nucleotides align to TRBD1. V lost 4 bases, J lost 0 bases, and 2 bases stayed unmatched. Germline V lookup: CDR1 MNHEY, CDR2 SVGAGI. There are 16 residues in the CDR3. The CDR3 coding sequence is TGTGCCAGCAGTTGGGACAGGAGCTCTGGGGCCAACGTCCTGACTTTC. Translation: CASSWDRSSGANVLTF.

The chain joins TRBV11-2 to TRBJ2-7; D is perhaps TRBD1 (6 bases). The CDR3 loop spans 12 amino acids. Trimming pared 1 base from V and 12 bases from J, leaving 13 bases between. Germline CDR1 reads SGHAT; CDR2 reads FQNNGV. The CDR3 region is CASSLGGPGPYF. The CDR3 nucleotides read TGTGCCAGCAGCTTAGGGGGGCCGGGTCCGTACTTC. The variable domain in full, with the rest retrieved from reference TRBV11-2 and TRBJ2-7, is EAGVAQSPRYKIIEKRQSVAFWCNPISGHATLYWYQQILGQGPKLLIQFQNNGVVDDSQLPKDRFSAERLKGVDSTLKIQPAKLEDSAVYLCASSLGGPGPYFGPGTRLTVT.

The CDR3 region has the DNA TGTGCCAGCAGGCACAAGGTATACGGCAGGGAGACCCAGTACTTC. Translated, it gives CASRHKVYGRETQYF. The chain joins TRBV6-5 to TRBJ2-5; D not certain. CDR1 is MNHEY, CDR2 SVGAGI, per germline. CDR3 length equals 15 residues. The V gene lost 6 bases and the J gene lost 5 bases, with 19 bases spanning the gap.

The chain has TRBV10-3 and TRBJ2-1, with D unclear. CDR3 size: 14 residues. The germline V gene encodes CDR1 ENHRY and CDR2 SYGVKD. The V gene lost 0 bases and the J gene lost 8 bases, with 11 bases spanning the gap. The CDR3 sequence is CAISESELSDEQFF. Here the CDR3 DNA reads TGTGCCATCAGTGAGTCGGAGTTAAGCGATGAGCAGTTCTTC.

The genes are TRBV14 and TRBJ2-3, with D possibly TRBD1 on 5 matching bases. CDR1 and CDR2 from the germline V gene are SGHDN and FVKESK. The CDR3 contains 13 residues. Deletions cut 1 base from V and 10 bases from J, with 12 bases between. CDR3 nucleotides: TGTGCCAGCAGCCAAGGATCGCCAGGGCCGCAGTATTTT. It codes for CASSQGSPGPQYF.

The rearrangement links TRBV18 to TRBJ1-1; TRBD1 might be the D (5 bases). Germline CDR1 KGHSH, CDR2 LQKENI. CDR3 length: 16 amino acids. Trimming stripped 2 bases from V and 4 bases from J, with 17 bases between. This chain's CDR3 is CASSPSAQGFGTEAFF. CDR3 nucleotide sequence: TGTGCCAGCTCACCATCCGCCCAGGGTTTCGGCACTGAAGCTTTCTTT. The full variable domain, completed using reference TRBV18 and TRBJ1-1, is NAGVMQNPRHLVRRRGQEARLRCSPMKGHSHVYWYRQLPEEGLKFMVYLQKENIIDESGMPKERFSAEFPKEGPSILRIQQVVRGDSAAYFCASSPSAQGFGTEAFFGQGTRLTVV.

This chain uses TRBV28 with TRBJ2-1; 7 nucleotides line up with TRBD2. Germline V gives CDR1 MDHEN, CDR2 SYDVKM. Losses at the gene ends were 8 bases for V and 5 bases for J; bases not matched to a gene: 3. This CDR3 is 12 amino acids long. The CDR3 is CASLADNNEQFF. The CDR3, as DNA: TGTGCCAGCCTAGCGGATAACAATGAGCAGTTCTTC.

This chain joins TRBV21-1 and TRBJ1-2. TRBV21-1 is annotated as a pseudogene. The CDR3 length is 16 residues. The CDR3 loop is CASTPGGEHTNYGYTF. The DNA of the CDR3 is TGTGCCAGCACCCCGGGGGGGGAACACACTAACTATGGCTACACCTTC.

The chain recombines TRBV6-5 with TRBJ1-2; 9 positions match TRBD1. The J segment lost 4 bases and the V segment lost 4 bases, leaving 10 bases of the junction unmatched. Germline-derived CDR1 and CDR2 are MNHEY and SVGAGI. The length of the CDR3 is 16 residues. For the CDR3, the DNA is TGTGCCAGCAGTTTTTCGAGGGACAGGGCGGCCTATGGCTACACCTTC. Translating it yields CASSFSRDRAAYGYTF.

The chain recombines TRBV7-3 with TRBJ1-2; 8 bases align to TRBD1. Germline trimming cut 0 bases from V and 4 bases from J; bases unmatched to any gene: 7. From germline, CDR1 is SGHTA and CDR2 FQGTGA. The CDR3 runs to 16 residues. The CDR3 sequence: CASSLTQGTGRYGYTF. The DNA for the CDR3 is TGTGCCAGCAGCTTAACTCAGGGGACAGGTCGCTATGGCTACACCTTC.

J is TRBJ2-2 and V is TRBV7-3; D is possibly TRBD1 (5 bases). Trimming took 5 bases from V and 5 from J, leaving 9 bases between them. Germline V lookup: CDR1 SGHTA, CDR2 FQGTGA. This CDR3 is 13 amino acids long. The CDR3 bases are TGTGCCAGCAGCATGACAGCGACCGGGGAGCTGTTTTTT. This codes for CASSMTATGELFF.

The chain uses TRBV30 and TRBJ1-2; a possible D gene is TRBD1 (6 bases). This CDR3 has 14 amino acids. With 1 base removed from V and 4 bases from J, the gap between germline ends came to 13 bases. Germline CDR1 is GTSNPN and CDR2 is SVGIG (reference sequence). The CDR3 region has the DNA TGTGCCTGGAGTGCCGACAGGAGGTCCTATGGCTACACCTTC. Translating gives CAWSADRRSYGYTF.

The chain couples TRBV20-1 to TRBJ1-1; perhaps TRBD1 as D (6 bases). The CDR3 totals 15 residues. CDR1 is DFQATT, CDR2 SNEGSKA, per germline (reference sequence). V gave up 3 bases and J gave up 2 bases, with 16 bases separating them. The CDR3 DNA reads TGCAGTGCTAGTGGTGACGGGACACGTAACACTGAAGCTTTCTTT. It codes for CSASGDGTRNTEAFF.

The genes are TRBV5-4 and TRBJ2-1; 8 bases map to TRBD1. Germline-derived CDR1 and CDR2 are SGHNT and YYREEE (reference sequence). Germline trimming cut 0 bases from V and 9 bases from J; bases unmatched to any gene: 14. CDR3 length: 17 amino acids. The CDR3 here is CASSLGPGTGQLGEQFF. DNA of the CDR3: TGTGCCAGCAGCTTGGGCCCCGGGACAGGCCAACTTGGTGAGCAGTTCTTC.

J is TRBJ2-4 and V is TRBV5-8, with D tentatively TRBD1 (5 bases). Germline V lookup: CDR1 SGHTS, CDR2 YDEGEE. The V gene lost 0 bases and the J gene lost 7 bases, with 11 bases spanning the gap. The CDR3 is 14 amino acids. CDR3 region: CASSLAPGQNIQYF. The CDR3 DNA follows: TGTGCCAGCAGCTTGGCCCCAGGGCAGAACATTCAGTACTTC.

This rearrangement joins TRBV30 to TRBJ1-4; 7 positions match TRBD1. The V and J ends lost 4 bases and 6 bases, in that order; junction bases with no gene match: 5. The CDR3 sequence is 13 residues long. Germline CDR1 is GTSNPN and CDR2 is SVGIG (reference sequence). CDR3 in DNA: TGTGCCTGGAAAGGGGGCGGACATGAAAAACTGTTTTTT. It encodes CAWKGGGHEKLFF.

The J gene is TRBJ2-5, the V gene TRBV11-2, with D perhaps TRBD1 (7 bases). This CDR3 comprises 16 residues. The V gene's germline CDR1 is SGHAT and CDR2 FQNNGV. The V end was cut by 0 bases, the J end by 5 bases, with 16 bases between. Here the CDR3 DNA reads TGTGCCAGCAGCTTAGATCCCCCACAGGGGAGGGAGACCCAGTACTTC. Its translation: CASSLDPPQGRETQYF.

The V gene is TRBV7-9, the J gene TRBJ2-1; TRBD2 matches at 10 bases. This CDR3 spans 18 amino acids. Germline CDR1 reads SEHNR; CDR2 reads FQNEAQ (reference sequence). V gave up 0 bases and J gave up 1 base; unmatched junction bases: 6. The CDR3: CASSLAHASGSSYNEQFF. DNA of the CDR3: TGTGCCAGCAGCTTAGCGCATGCTAGCGGGAGTTCCTACAATGAGCAGTTCTTC.

This clone was recorded a few times. The rearrangement links TRBV3-1 (or the pseudogene TRBV3-2) to TRBJ2-2; D is possibly TRBD2 (6 bases). V lost 4 bases, J lost 7 bases, and 16 bases lay in between. The CDR3 loop spans 15 amino acids. Germline loops: CDR1 LGHDT, CDR2 YNNKEL (reference sequence). The CDR3 is CASSRVGKGGGELFF. CDR3 bases: TGTGCCAGCAGCCGGGTGGGAAAGGGAGGCGGGGAGCTGTTTTTT.

The gene calls are TRBV2 and TRBJ2-3; 9 positions agree with TRBD2. Germline-derived CDR1 and CDR2 are SNHLY and FYNNEI. The CDR3 is 18 residues long. J lost 4 bases, V lost 2 bases, and 13 bases had no gene match. The CDR3: CASSENLGLAGVADTQYF. The CDR3 DNA is TGTGCCAGCAGTGAAAATCTGGGTTTAGCGGGAGTAGCAGATACGCAGTATTTT.

The sample holds a few counts of this clone. The chain combines TRBV18 with TRBJ1-1, with 7 bases aligning to TRBD1. Germline V gene lookup returns CDR1 KGHSH and CDR2 LQKENI. The J segment lost 2 bases and the V segment lost 4 bases, leaving 4 bases of the junction unmatched. The CDR3 spans 14 residues. Here the CDR3 DNA reads TGTGCCAGCTCACAGGGGGCGGGAAACACTGAAGCTTTCTTT. Translated: CASSQGAGNTEAFF.